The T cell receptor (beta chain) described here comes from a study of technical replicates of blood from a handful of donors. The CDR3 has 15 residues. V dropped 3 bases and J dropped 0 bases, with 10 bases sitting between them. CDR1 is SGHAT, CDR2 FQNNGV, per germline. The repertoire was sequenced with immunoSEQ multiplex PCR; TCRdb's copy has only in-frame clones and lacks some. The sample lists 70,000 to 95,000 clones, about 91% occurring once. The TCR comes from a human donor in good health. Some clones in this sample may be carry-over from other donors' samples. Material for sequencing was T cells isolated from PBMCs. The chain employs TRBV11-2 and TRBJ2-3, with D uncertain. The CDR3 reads CASSLRGYSTDTQYF. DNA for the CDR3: TGTGCCAGCAGCTTGCGAGGTTACAGCACAGATACGCAGTATTTT.